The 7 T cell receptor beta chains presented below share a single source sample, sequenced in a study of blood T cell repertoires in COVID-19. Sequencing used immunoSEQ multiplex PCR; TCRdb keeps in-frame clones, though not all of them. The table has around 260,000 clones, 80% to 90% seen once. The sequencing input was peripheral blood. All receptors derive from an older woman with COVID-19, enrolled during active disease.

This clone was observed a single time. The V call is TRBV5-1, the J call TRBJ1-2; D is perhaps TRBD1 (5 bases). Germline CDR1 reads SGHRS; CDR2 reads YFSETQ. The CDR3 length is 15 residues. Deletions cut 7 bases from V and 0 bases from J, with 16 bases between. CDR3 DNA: TGCGCCAGCGGACACCCGACGGAACCTAACTATGGCTACACCTTC. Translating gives CASGHPTEPNYGYTF. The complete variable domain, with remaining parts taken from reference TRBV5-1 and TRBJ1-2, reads KAGVTQTPRYLIKTRGQQVTLSCSPISGHRSVSWYQQTPGQGLQFLFEYFSETQRNKGNFPGRFSGRQFSNSRSEMNVSTLELGDSALYLCASGHPTEPNYGYTFGSGTRLTVV.

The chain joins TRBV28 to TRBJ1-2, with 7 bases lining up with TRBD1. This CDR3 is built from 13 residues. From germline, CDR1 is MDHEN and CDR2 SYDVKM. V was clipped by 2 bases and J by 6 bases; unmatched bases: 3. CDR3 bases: TGTGCCAGCAGTTTAAGGGGGCTGAATGGCTACACCTTC. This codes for CASSLRGLNGYTF.

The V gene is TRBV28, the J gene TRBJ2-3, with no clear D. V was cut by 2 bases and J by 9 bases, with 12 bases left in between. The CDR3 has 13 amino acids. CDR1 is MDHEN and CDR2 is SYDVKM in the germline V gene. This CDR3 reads CASSLVSERTQYF. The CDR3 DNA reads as TGTGCCAGCAGTTTAGTCTCGGAGAGGACGCAGTATTTT.

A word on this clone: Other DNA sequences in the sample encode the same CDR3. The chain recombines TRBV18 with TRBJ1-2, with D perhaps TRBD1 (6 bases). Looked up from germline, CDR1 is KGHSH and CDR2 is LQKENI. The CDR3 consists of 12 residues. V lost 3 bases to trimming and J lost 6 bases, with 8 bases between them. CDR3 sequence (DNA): TGTGCCAGCTCACCGACAGGAGATGGCTACACCTTC. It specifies CASSPTGDGYTF. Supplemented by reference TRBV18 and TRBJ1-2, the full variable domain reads NAGVMQNPRHLVRRRGQEARLRCSPMKGHSHVYWYRQLPEEGLKFMVYLQKENIIDESGMPKERFSAEFPKEGPSILRIQQVVRGDSAAYFCASSPTGDGYTFGSGTRLTVV.

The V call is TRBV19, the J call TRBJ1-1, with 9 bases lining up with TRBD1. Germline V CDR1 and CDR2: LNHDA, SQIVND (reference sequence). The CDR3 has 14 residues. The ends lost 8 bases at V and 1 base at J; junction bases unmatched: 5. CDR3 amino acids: CASSYRGQNTEAFF. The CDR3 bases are TGTGCCAGTTCCTACAGGGGGCAGAACACTGAAGCTTTCTTT.

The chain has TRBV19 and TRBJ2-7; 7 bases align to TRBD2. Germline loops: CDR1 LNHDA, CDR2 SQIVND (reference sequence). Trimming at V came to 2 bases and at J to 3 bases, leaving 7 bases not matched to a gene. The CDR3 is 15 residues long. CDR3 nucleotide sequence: TGTGCCAGTAGTATATCCCCTAGCGGCCTCTACGAGCAGTACTTC. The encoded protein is CASSISPSGLYEQYF. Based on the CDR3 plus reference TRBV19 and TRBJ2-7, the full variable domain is DGGITQSPKYLFRKEGQNVTLSCEQNLNHDAMYWYRQDPGQGLRLIYYSQIVNDFQKGDIAEGYSVSREKKESFPLTVTSAQKNPTAFYLCASSISPSGLYEQYFGPGTRLTVT.

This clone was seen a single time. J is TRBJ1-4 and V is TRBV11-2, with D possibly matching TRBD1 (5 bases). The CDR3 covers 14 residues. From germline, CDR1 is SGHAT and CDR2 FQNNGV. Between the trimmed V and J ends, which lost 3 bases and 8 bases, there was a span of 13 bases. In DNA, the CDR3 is TGTGCCAGCAGCTTTTGGGGGGGTGCGGAAAAACTGTTTTTT. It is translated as CASSFWGGAEKLFF.